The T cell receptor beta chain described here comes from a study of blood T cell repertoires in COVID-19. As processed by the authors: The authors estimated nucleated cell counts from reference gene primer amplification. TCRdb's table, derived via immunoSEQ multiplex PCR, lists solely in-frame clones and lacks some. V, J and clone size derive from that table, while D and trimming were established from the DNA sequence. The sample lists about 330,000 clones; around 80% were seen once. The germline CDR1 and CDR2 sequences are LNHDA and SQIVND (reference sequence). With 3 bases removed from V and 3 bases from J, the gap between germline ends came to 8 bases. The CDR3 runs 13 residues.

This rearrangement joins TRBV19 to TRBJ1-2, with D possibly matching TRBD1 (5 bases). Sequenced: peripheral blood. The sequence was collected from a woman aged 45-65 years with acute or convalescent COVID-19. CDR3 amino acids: CASSIVGDYGYTF. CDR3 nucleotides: TGTGCCAGTAGTATCGTAGGGGACTATGGCTACACCTTC.